This TCR beta chain derives from a study of PD-1 blockade in classical Hodgkin lymphoma. Method: immunoSEQ multiplex PCR; TCRdb's copy keeps in-frame clones and lacks some. The sample shows approximately 52,000 clones, more than 75% of them seen only once. CDR1 and CDR2 (germline): SQVTM, ANQGSEA. Trimming shortened V by 8 bases and J by 6 bases, and 14 bases separated the two germline ends. This CDR3 contains 12 residues. The time point was: cycle 4 day 1 (C4D1), after around six weeks of nivolumab. The patients all showed relapse after autologous stem cell transplantation, while their brentuximab vedotin exposure varied.

The chain has TRBV29-1 and TRBJ2-1, with D perhaps TRBD1 or TRBD2 (5 bases each). The TCR was taken from a human donor with classical Hodgkin lymphoma. Here the sequenced sample was peripheral blood mononuclear cells (PBMCs), taken before the fourth cycle of nivolumab. The CDR3 here is CSTSGSGNEQFF. As DNA, the CDR3 is TGCAGCACCTCAGGGAGCGGCAATGAGCAGTTCTTC.